This record covers a single TCR beta chain. The J segment lost 6 bases and the V segment lost 3 bases, leaving 2 bases of the junction unmatched. In germline, CDR1 is SGHRS, CDR2 YFSETQ. The CDR3 is made up of 15 amino acids. This sample was taken from a study of cytomegalovirus exposure and HLA in healthy donors. The PCR had 60 Vbeta and 13 Jbeta primers. Profiling relied on immunoSEQ multiplex PCR, and the TCRdb table lists in-frame clones only, not all of them. The sample lists 150,000 to 200,000 clones; around three quarters were seen once. V is TRBV5-1 and J is TRBJ2-2; 13 nucleotides line up with TRBD2. The specimen was PBMCs. The clonotype comes from a man in his forties in good health and CMV-seronegative. Here the CDR3 DNA reads TGCGCCAGCAGCTGGACTAGCGGGAGTTCCGGGGAGCTGTTTTTT. Amino acid sequence: CASSWTSGSSGELFF.